The 16 T cell receptor beta chains below all came from one sample that was sequenced in a study of T cell responses to AZD1222 COVID-19 vaccine. Some clones are missing from TCRdb's copy, which holds only in-frame ones; the method was immunoSEQ multiplex PCR. The sample holds around 44,000 clones; around 85% are singletons and the top ten take around 7%. The sequences come from peripheral blood, collected 28 days after the second AZD1222 dose. Every receptor here comes from an adult who received the AZD1222 COVID-19 vaccine.

This rearrangement joins TRBV9 to TRBJ1-6; D is ambiguous. The germline gives CDR1 SGDLS, CDR2 YYNGEE. V was clipped by 0 bases and J by 1 base, with 5 bases between them. This CDR3 is built from 15 residues. The CDR3 region has the DNA TGTGCCAGCAGCGTAGTCGGTTCCTATAATTCACCCCTCCACTTT. This codes for CASSVVGSYNSPLHF.

V and J are TRBV19 and TRBJ1-4; TRBD1 agrees at 9 bases. The CDR3 covers 14 residues. Germline V gene sequence: CDR1 LNHDA, CDR2 SQIVND (reference sequence). V trimming: 5 bases; J trimming: 8 bases; junction bases outside the gene matches: 6. The DNA of the CDR3 is TGTGCCAGTAGTCCGACAGGGGGGGGCGAAAAACTGTTTTTT. It translates to CASSPTGGGEKLFF.

This CDR3 is CASSFSNAGAHEQYF. The CDR3 DNA sequence: TGTGCCAGCAGCTTTAGTAACGCAGGGGCCCACGAGCAGTACTTC. The genes are TRBV13 and TRBJ2-7; TRBD1 might be the D (6 bases). Germline V lookup: CDR1 PRHDT, CDR2 FYEKMQ (reference sequence). V lost 3 bases, J lost 5 bases, and 17 bases lay in between. The CDR3 extends over 15 amino acids.

This chain links TRBV28 with TRBJ2-3; 12 nucleotides line up with TRBD2. Germline CDR1 is MDHEN and CDR2 is SYDVKM. The CDR3 contains 16 residues. With V trimmed by 3 bases and J by 3 bases, 4 bases remained unmatched. The CDR3 loop reads CASSFPGTSGTDTQYF. The CDR3 nucleotides read TGTGCCAGCAGTTTCCCAGGGACTAGCGGGACAGATACGCAGTATTTT.

This chain connects TRBV19 to TRBJ1-1; 10 bases fit TRBD1. CDR3 size: 16 residues. Germline lookup yields CDR1 LNHDA and CDR2 SQIVND (reference sequence). J lost 2 bases, V lost 3 bases, and 6 bases had no gene match. The CDR3 nucleotides read TGTGCCAGTAGTATGCTCGACAGGGGGCTAAACACTGAAGCTTTCTTT. Its protein product is CASSMLDRGLNTEAFF.

The chain carries TRBV19 and TRBJ1-2, with D possibly TRBD1 on 6 matching bases. The length of the CDR3 is 13 residues. Trimming shortened V by 6 bases and J by 4 bases, and 12 bases separated the two germline ends. Germline values: CDR1 LNHDA, CDR2 SQIVND (reference sequence). In DNA, the CDR3 is TGTGCCAGTAGCTTCGGGGGCTCCTATGGCTACACCTTC. Translated: CASSFGGSYGYTF.

This clone appeared a few times. The rearrangement joins TRBV28 to TRBJ1-5; tentative D call: TRBD1 (5 bases). V was trimmed by 1 base and J by 8 bases, leaving 15 bases between them. Germline CDR1 and CDR2: MDHEN and SYDVKM. CDR3 length: 15 residues. CDR3 nucleotide sequence: TGTGCCAGCAGTTTATCAGTAGGGGTTGAGAAGCCCCAGCATTTT. This translates into CASSLSVGVEKPQHF.

The rearrangement joins TRBV6-5 to TRBJ1-3; D is perhaps TRBD1 (6 bases). This CDR3 region has 16 residues. Germline CDR1 MNHEY, CDR2 SVGAGI. Trimming shortened V by 1 base and J by 2 bases, and 12 bases separated the two germline ends. CDR3 nucleotides: TGTGCCAGCAGTTACTTGGACAGCCCTCCTGGAAACACCATATATTTT. Its protein product is CASSYLDSPPGNTIYF.

The V call is TRBV5-1, the J call TRBJ2-1, with no clear D. From germline, CDR1 is SGHRS and CDR2 YFSETQ. Trimming stripped 6 bases from V and 7 bases from J, with 14 bases between. The CDR3 length is 13 residues. The CDR3 region has the DNA TGCGCCAGCACATTACCCTCGGCGAATGAGCAGTTCTTC. As protein: CASTLPSANEQFF. The whole variable domain, filled in from reference TRBV5-1 and TRBJ2-1, reads KAGVTQTPRYLIKTRGQQVTLSCSPISGHRSVSWYQQTPGQGLQFLFEYFSETQRNKGNFPGRFSGRQFSNSRSEMNVSTLELGDSALYLCASTLPSANEQFFGPGTRLTVL.

In nucleotides, the CDR3 is TGTGCCAGCTCACAGGGACAGCTCTACGAGCAGTACTTC. As protein: CASSQGQLYEQYF. The rearrangement uses TRBV18 and TRBJ2-7; 7 positions agree with TRBD1. From germline, CDR1 is KGHSH and CDR2 LQKENI. V shed 4 bases, J shed 3 bases, and the junction held 3 bases outside the gene matches. The CDR3 spans 13 residues. The variable domain in full, with the rest retrieved from reference TRBV18 and TRBJ2-7, is NAGVMQNPRHLVRRRGQEARLRCSPMKGHSHVYWYRQLPEEGLKFMVYLQKENIIDESGMPKERFSAEFPKEGPSILRIQQVVRGDSAAYFCASSQGQLYEQYFGPGTRLTVT.

The rearrangement uses TRBV28 and TRBJ1-5, with D unresolved. V was shortened by 3 bases and J by 11 bases, with 8 bases between the two germline ends. CDR3 length: 11 amino acids. Per the germline V gene, CDR1 is MDHEN and CDR2 is SYDVKM. CDR3 nucleotide sequence: TGTGCCAGCAGTTTGTCATGGGCCCAGCATTTT. Its translation: CASSLSWAQHF.

The CDR3 sequence is CASTPGTPQETQYF. The CDR3 coding sequence is TGTGCCAGCACCCCAGGGACGCCACAAGAGACCCAGTACTTC. The chain carries TRBV5-8 and TRBJ2-5; D is perhaps TRBD1 or TRBD2 (5 bases each). Between the trimmed V and J ends, which lost 6 bases and 2 bases, there was a span of 14 bases. The CDR3 is 14 amino acids. The germline CDR1 and CDR2 sequences are SGHTS and YDEGEE. The full variable domain, rest sourced from reference TRBV5-8 and TRBJ2-5, is EAGVTQSPTHLIKTRGQQATLRCSPISGHTSVYWYQQALGLGLQFLLWYDEGEERNRGNFPPRFSGRQFPNYSSELNVNALELEDSALYLCASTPGTPQETQYFGPGTRLLVL.

The chain carries TRBV29-1 and TRBJ2-7, with 8 nucleotides matching TRBD1. Unmatched junction bases numbered 10, after V lost 7 bases and J lost 2 bases. The length of the CDR3 is 14 residues. Germline CDR1 is SQVTM and CDR2 is ANQGSEA. The CDR3: CSARGGQGAYEQYF. In DNA, the CDR3 is TGCAGCGCCCGGGGTGGACAGGGCGCCTACGAGCAGTACTTC.

This rearrangement joins TRBV24-1 to TRBJ2-7; possible D gene TRBD2, 5 bases. Germline V gene data show CDR1 as KGHDR and CDR2 as SFDVKD. Deletions cut 5 bases from V and 6 bases from J, with 13 bases between. CDR3 length equals 13 residues. CDR3 sequence (DNA): TGTGCCACCAGTGCGGGATACTGGGGCGAGCAGTACTTC. It yields the protein CATSAGYWGEQYF.

This clone was detected only a few times. The chain combines TRBV6-6 with TRBJ2-7; D not certain. The CDR3 has 11 residues. Germline CDR1 and CDR2: MNHNY and SVGAGI (reference sequence). V gave up 2 bases and J gave up 5 bases, with 4 bases separating them. This CDR3 reads CASSYGHEQYF. The CDR3 coding sequence is TGTGCCAGCAGTTACGGCCACGAGCAGTACTTC.

The chain combines TRBV25-1 with TRBJ2-3; D might be TRBD2 (5 bases). The V gene's germline CDR1 is MGHDK and CDR2 SYGVNS. Between the trimmed V and J ends, which lost 1 base and 2 bases, there was a span of 13 bases. The length of the CDR3 is 16 residues. The CDR3 loop is CASSEWSSGDTDTQYF. The CDR3 nucleotides are TGTGCCAGCAGTGAATGGTCCAGCGGAGACACAGATACGCAGTATTTT. Supplemented by reference TRBV25-1 and TRBJ2-3, the full variable domain reads EADIYQTPRYLVIGTGKKITLECSQTMGHDKMYWYQQDPGMELHLIHYSYGVNSTEKGDLSSESTVSRIRTEHFPLTLESARPSHTSQYLCASSEWSSGDTDTQYFGPGTRLTVL.